This T cell receptor beta chain was captured in a study of T cell repertoires in ileal Crohn's disease. Sequenced by immunoSEQ multiplex PCR; TCRdb stores in-frame clones only, minus some. The sample includes 17,000 or so clones, around 76% of them seen just once. Time point defined: inflamed ileum from the surgical specimen. The CDR3 runs to 14 residues. Germline assignment: CDR1 MNHEY and CDR2 SMNVEV (reference sequence). V shed 2 bases and J shed 3 bases, with 8 bases lying between them. The source material was ileal tissue. The gene calls are TRBV27 and TRBJ2-4, with D perhaps matching TRBD1 or TRBD2 (6 bases each). This receptor was obtained from an adult with Crohn's disease. DNA of the CDR3: TGTGCCAGCAGTTTAGAGGGGGGCAAAAACATTCAGTACTTC. It translates to CASSLEGGKNIQYF.